This T cell receptor (beta chain) was sequenced during a study of regulatory T cells in long-lasting Graves disease. General study findings and limits: Among persistent patients, a larger number of public clonotypes were shared (around 2,700) than among newly diagnosed patients (more than 850).

Sequencing libraries for TCR beta were prepared with iRepertoire HTBI primers and Arm-PCR of CDR3 regions. TCRdb redid the calling of the multiplex PCR reads with MiXCR, one entry per CDR3 protein. The data show 300,000 to 500,000 distinct CDR3 sequences, with less than 25% seen just once and about 20% held by the top ten. Worth noting for this clonotype: What it recognizes is unknown.

Noted time point: persistent/refractory GD, antithyroid drugs over 5 years with positive TRAb. The authors made the TCR library using RNA they extracted from PBMCs. This TCR was recovered from a female donor with Graves disease. Sequenced material: peripheral blood mononuclear cells (PBMCs), taken when the disease was refractory, from a patient treated with antithyroid drugs.

CDR3 residues: CASSRSGRSSYEQYF. The CDR3 DNA sequence: TGTGCCAGCAGTCGGAGCGGGAGGAGCTCCTACGAGCAGTACTTC. The J gene is TRBJ2-7, the V gene TRBV28; 9 bases match TRBD2. The CDR3 totals 15 residues. Germline V CDR1 and CDR2: MDHEN, SYDVKM. V lost 5 bases and J lost 0; bases outside the gene matches: 5.